The rows below give T cell receptor beta chains drawn from one sample of a study of T cells in Graves' hyperthyroidism and ophthalmopathy. TCRdb fed the multiplex PCR reads into MiXCR, producing one record per CDR3 protein. Here the sample spans about 360,000 distinct CDR3 sequences, under 15% being singletons. The material sequenced was blood. Receptors were obtained from a woman between 18 and 29 years old with Graves' hyperthyroidism. Each CDR3 is given with its conserved first and last residue. The D gene is left open where the match is weak. Not all rows give a size; the values are once, few, many and, for expanded clones, a class.

D gene | clone size | J gene | V gene | CDR3 DNA | CDR3 protein
. | few | TRBJ2-5 | TRBV10-3 | TGTGCCATCAGGGGGAATTTTGAGACGGAGACCCAGTACTTC | CAIRGNFETETQYF
. | many | TRBJ2-2 | TRBV7-7 | TGTGCTAGCAGCTTAGCGGAAAGTACCGGGGAGCTGTTTTTT | CASSLAESTGELFF
. | many | TRBJ1-2 | TRBV12-3/TRBV12-4 | TGTGCCAGCAGTTTAGCGTTTTCTTATGGCTACACCTTC | CASSLAFSYGYTF
. | few | TRBJ2-2 | TRBV5-8 | TGTGCCAGCAGCCCGGGACCGCCCAACACCGGGGAGCTGTTTTTT | CASSPGPPNTGELFF
TRBD1 | many | TRBJ2-7 | TRBV10-3 | TGTGCCATCACCGACCGGGACAGGGGGAACGAGCAGTACTTC | CAITDRDRGNEQYF
. | few | TRBJ1-5 | TRBV10-3 | TGTGCCATCAGTGAGTCGTGGTTTGACACCAATCAGCCCCAGCATTTT | CAISESWFDTNQPQHF
. | many | TRBJ1-4 | TRBV28 | TGTGCCAGCAGTTCGCCGTACTCCCGGGACAAAGAAGAAAAACTGTTTTTT | CASSSPYSRDKEEKLFF
. | many | TRBJ2-3 | TRBV30 | TGTGCCTGGGGGACGGGGATAAACACAGATACGCAGTATTTT | CAWGTGINTDTQYF
. | many | TRBJ2-5 | TRBV2 | TGTGCCAGCTACACGGGGGCCGGGCAAGGAGAGACCCAGTACTTC | CASYTGAGQGETQYF
. | many | TRBJ2-3 | TRBV11-2 | TGTGCCAGCAGCTTACTGTTTGGCAAGGATACGCAGTATTTT | CASSLLFGKDTQYF
. | . | TRBJ1-5 | TRBV11-1 | TGTGCCAGCGGTGGCCCCGGGAAGGATGATCAGCCCCAGCATTTT | CASGGPGKDDQPQHF
. | few | TRBJ2-1 | TRBV9 | TGTGCCAGCAGCGTAGACGGCCACTCCTACAATGAGCAGTTCTTC | CASSVDGHSYNEQFF
. | many | TRBJ1-5 | TRBV28 | TGTGCCAGCAGTTTACAGCCCCAGCATTTT | CASSLQPQHF
. | . | TRBJ2-2 | TRBV20-1 | TGCAGTGCTAGAAAAGGTAGCGGACTTAACACCGGGGAGCTGTTTTTT | CSARKGSGLNTGELFF
. | many | TRBJ1-1 | TRBV5-8 | TGTGCCAGCCGACAACCCGGACGGTTAGACTTGAACACTGAAGCTTTCTTT | CASRQPGRLDLNTEAFF
TRBD1 | many | TRBJ2-7 | TRBV12-3/TRBV12-4 | TGTGCCAGCAGTTTTGTTTTGGGACAGGGTGGTCGGGACGAGCAGTACTTC | CASSFVLGQGGRDEQYF
. | . | TRBJ1-5 | TRBV5-1 | TGCGCCAGCAGCTTGTGGCCAAATAGCAATCAGCCCCAGCATTTT | CASSLWPNSNQPQHF
TRBD1 | few | TRBJ1-5 | TRBV19 | TGTGCCAGTACCACACAGGGGAATCAGCCCCAGCATTTT | CASTTQGNQPQHF
. | many | TRBJ1-1 | TRBV5-4 | TGTGCCAGCTTCCTGAGGACAGAAAATACTGAAGCTTTCTTT | CASFLRTENTEAFF
TRBD2 | many | TRBJ2-7 | TRBV6-1 | TGTGCCAGCAGTATAGCGGGGGGACAGGAAGAGCAGTACTTC | CASSIAGGQEEQYF
. | many | TRBJ1-5 | TRBV2 | TGTGCCAGCAAAGGCGGGTGGAGCAATCAGCCCCAGCATTTT | CASKGGWSNQPQHF
. | many | TRBJ1-2 | TRBV7-2 | TGTGCCAGCAGCTTAGATAACTATGGCTACACCTTC | CASSLDNYGYTF
. | many | TRBJ1-1 | TRBV12-3/TRBV12-4 | TGTGCCAGCACCAGGGAGGCTGAAGCTTTCTTT | CASTREAEAFF
. | many | TRBJ1-1 | TRBV12-3/TRBV12-4 | TGTGCCAGCAGTTTAGCATCGGGGGGCTTCACTGAAGCTTTCTTT | CASSLASGGFTEAFF
. | . | TRBJ1-3 | TRBV7-9 | TGTGCCAGCAGCGAACCAGGGGCCATATATTTT | CASSEPGAIYF
. | . | TRBJ1-3 | TRBV3-1 | TGTGCCAGCAGCCAGGGGAAATATCGAAACACCATATATTTT | CASSQGKYRNTIYF
. | . | TRBJ2-7 | TRBV3-1 | TGTGCCAGCAGCCATAATTACTACGAGCAGTACTTC | CASSHNYYEQYF
. | many | TRBJ1-1 | TRBV12-3/TRBV12-4 | TGTGCCAGCAGACCCACAGGGATGAACACTGAAGCTTTCTTT | CASRPTGMNTEAFF
TRBD1 | many | TRBJ2-4 | TRBV5-6 | TGTGCCAGCAGCTGGGGACAGGGCAACATTCAGTACTTC | CASSWGQGNIQYF
. | many | TRBJ2-1 | TRBV5-6 | TGTGCCAGCACCCAGGACAGCGCGGGGTGTGAGCAGTTCTTC | CASTQDSAGCEQFF
TRBD1 | many | TRBJ2-1 | TRBV7-3 | TGTGCCAGCAGCCCGGGACAGCTCCCCTACAATGAGCAGTTCTTC | CASSPGQLPYNEQFF
TRBD2 | many | TRBJ2-5 | TRBV18 | TGTGCCAGCTCACCCCGACTAGCGGGATCGTACCAAGAGACCCAGTACTTC | CASSPRLAGSYQETQYF
. | many | TRBJ1-5 | TRBV20-1 | TGCAGTGCTAGCACAGGGTTCGGCAATCAGCCCCAGCATTTT | CSASTGFGNQPQHF
TRBD2 | . | TRBJ2-1 | TRBV15 | TGTGCCGCCAGCAGAGATATCGGGAGGGACCAGTTCTTC | CAASRDIGRDQFF
. | few | TRBJ1-3 | TRBV30 | TGTGCCTGGAGTAGCTCTGGAAACACCATATATTTT | CAWSSSGNTIYF
. | many | TRBJ2-3 | TRBV7-2 | TGTGCCAGCAGCACAAGGGGCCGTACCGGGGCGGGCACAGATACGCAGTATTTT | CASSTRGRTGAGTDTQYF
TRBD2 | . | TRBJ2-2 | TRBV27 | TGTGCCAGCAGTCGTGGACTAGCGGGAGGAAAAATAGTCGGGGAGCCGTTTTTT | CASSRGLAGGKIVGEPFF
. | many | TRBJ2-6 | TRBV7-3 | TGTGCCAGCAGCTCCCGAGGGGCTGGGGCCAACGTCCTGACTTTC | CASSSRGAGANVLTF
TRBD1 | many | TRBJ1-1 | TRBV10-3 | TGTGCCATCAGTGGGGACAGGGGGCGGACTGAAGCTTTCTTT | CAISGDRGRTEAFF
TRBD1 | many | TRBJ2-1 | TRBV25-1 | TGTGCCAGCAGCGACGGACAGGGTTTTATGGGTGAGCAGTTCTTC | CASSDGQGFMGEQFF
. | many | TRBJ1-6 | TRBV27 | TGTGCCAGCAGTTCCCCAGGCCTTAATTCACCCCTCCACTTT | CASSSPGLNSPLHF
. | many | TRBJ1-5 | TRBV30 | TGTGCCTGGAGGAGGGATGGTAGAGGCAATCAGCCCCAGCATTTT | CAWRRDGRGNQPQHF
TRBD1 | many | TRBJ1-2 | TRBV11-2 | TGTGCCAGCAGCTTAGAGGACAGGATGAGTCATGGCTACACCTTC | CASSLEDRMSHGYTF
. | few | TRBJ2-7 | TRBV29-1 | TGCAGCGTTGTAAGCTCCTACGAGCAGTACTTC | CSVVSSYEQYF
. | many | TRBJ1-4 | TRBV28 | TGTGCCAGCAGTTTAATTGGTCCGGTCGCTAATGAAAAACTGTTTTTT | CASSLIGPVANEKLFF
. | few | TRBJ1-5 | TRBV12-3/TRBV12-4 | TGTGCCAGCAGTTTCGACAGTCACGGCGATCAGCCCCAGCATTTT | CASSFDSHGDQPQHF
TRBD1 | . | TRBJ2-6 | TRBV6-9 | TGTGCCAGCAGTTACGACGTAGGACAGGTTGGGGCCAACGTCCTGACTTTC | CASSYDVGQVGANVLTF
TRBD2 | few | TRBJ2-7 | TRBV7-3 | TGTGCCAGCAGCTTAAAGCCTAGCGGGGGGCCTCAGCAGTACTTC | CASSLKPSGGPQQYF
. | many | TRBJ2-3 | TRBV20-1 | TGCAGTGCTAGAGTACTTGGTATCACAGATACGCAGTATTTT | CSARVLGITDTQYF
TRBD1 | many | TRBJ1-5 | TRBV20-1 | TGCAGTGCTCCCAGGGGGGAGAGCAATCAGCCCCAGCATTTT | CSAPRGESNQPQHF
. | many | TRBJ1-1 | TRBV28 | TGTGCCAGCAGTTTATCAGGGATGAACACTGAAGCTTTCTTT | CASSLSGMNTEAFF
TRBD2 | many | TRBJ2-7 | TRBV4-2 | TGTGCCAGCAGCCAAGAGCGGGGGAGCTCCTACGAGCAGTACTTC | CASSQERGSSYEQYF